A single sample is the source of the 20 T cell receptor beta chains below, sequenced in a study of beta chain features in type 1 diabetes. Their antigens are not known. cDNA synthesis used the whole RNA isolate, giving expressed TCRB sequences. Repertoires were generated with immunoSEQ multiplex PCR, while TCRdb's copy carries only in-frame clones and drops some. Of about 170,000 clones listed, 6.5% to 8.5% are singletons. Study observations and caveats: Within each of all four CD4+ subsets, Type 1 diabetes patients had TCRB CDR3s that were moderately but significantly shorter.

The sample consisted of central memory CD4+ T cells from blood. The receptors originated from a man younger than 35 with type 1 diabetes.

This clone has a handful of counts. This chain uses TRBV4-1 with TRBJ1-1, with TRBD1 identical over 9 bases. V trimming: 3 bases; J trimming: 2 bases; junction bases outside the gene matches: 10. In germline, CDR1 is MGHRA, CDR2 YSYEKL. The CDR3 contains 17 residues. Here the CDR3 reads CASSHSPRDRANTEAFF. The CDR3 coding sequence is TGCGCCAGCAGCCACTCCCCTCGGGACAGGGCTAACACTGAAGCTTTCTTT.

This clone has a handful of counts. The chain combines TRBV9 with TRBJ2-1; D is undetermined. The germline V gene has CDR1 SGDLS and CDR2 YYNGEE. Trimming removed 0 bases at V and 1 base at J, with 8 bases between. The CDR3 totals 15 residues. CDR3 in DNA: TGTGCCAGCAGCGTAGGGCCCGGGTCCTACAATGAGCAGTTCTTC. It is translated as CASSVGPGSYNEQFF.

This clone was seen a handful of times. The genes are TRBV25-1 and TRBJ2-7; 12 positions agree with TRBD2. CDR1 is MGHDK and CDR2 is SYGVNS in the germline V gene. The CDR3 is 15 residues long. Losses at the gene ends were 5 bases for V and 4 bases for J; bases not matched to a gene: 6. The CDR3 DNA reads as TGTGCCAGCAGTCTAGCTAGCGGGAGGGCGTACGAGCAGTACTTC. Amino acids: CASSLASGRAYEQYF.

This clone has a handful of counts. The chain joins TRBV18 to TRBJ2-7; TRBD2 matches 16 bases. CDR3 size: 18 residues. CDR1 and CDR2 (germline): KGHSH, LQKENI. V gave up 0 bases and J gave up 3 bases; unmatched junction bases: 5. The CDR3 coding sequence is TGTGCCAGCTCACCACCGGGACTAGCGGGAGGGCGGTTCTACGAGCAGTACTTC. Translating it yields CASSPPGLAGGRFYEQYF. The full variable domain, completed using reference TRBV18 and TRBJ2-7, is NAGVMQNPRHLVRRRGQEARLRCSPMKGHSHVYWYRQLPEEGLKFMVYLQKENIIDESGMPKERFSAEFPKEGPSILRIQQVVRGDSAAYFCASSPPGLAGGRFYEQYFGPGTRLTVT.

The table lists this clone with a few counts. Here the CDR3 DNA reads TGCAGCGTGATAGGGGTCGGCTATGGCTACACCTTC. Translation: CSVIGVGYGYTF. V usage is TRBV29-1 and J usage is TRBJ1-2; D perhaps matches TRBD1 (5 bases). The CDR3 spans 12 residues. V was pared by 6 bases and J by 4 bases, with 12 bases between. CDR1 SQVTM and CDR2 ANQGSEA come from the germline V gene.

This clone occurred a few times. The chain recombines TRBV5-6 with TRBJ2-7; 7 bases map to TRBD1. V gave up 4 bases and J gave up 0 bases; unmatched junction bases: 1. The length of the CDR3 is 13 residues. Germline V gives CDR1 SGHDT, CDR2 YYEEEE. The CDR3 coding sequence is TGTGCCAGCAGCCGGACAGGCTCCTACGAGCAGTACTTC. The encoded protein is CASSRTGSYEQYF.

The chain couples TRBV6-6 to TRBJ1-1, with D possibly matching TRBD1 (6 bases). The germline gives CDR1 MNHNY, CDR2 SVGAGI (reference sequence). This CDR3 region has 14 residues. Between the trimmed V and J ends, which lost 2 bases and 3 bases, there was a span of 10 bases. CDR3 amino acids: CASSYQGRDTEAFF. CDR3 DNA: TGTGCCAGCAGTTACCAGGGGCGGGACACTGAAGCTTTCTTT.

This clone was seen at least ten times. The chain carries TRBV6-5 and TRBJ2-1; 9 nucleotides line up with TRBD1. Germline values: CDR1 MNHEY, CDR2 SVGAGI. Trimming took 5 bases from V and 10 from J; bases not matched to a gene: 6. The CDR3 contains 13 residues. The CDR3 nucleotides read TGTGCCAGCAGTCGCACAGGGGGCCGGGAGCAGTTCTTC. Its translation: CASSRTGGREQFF.

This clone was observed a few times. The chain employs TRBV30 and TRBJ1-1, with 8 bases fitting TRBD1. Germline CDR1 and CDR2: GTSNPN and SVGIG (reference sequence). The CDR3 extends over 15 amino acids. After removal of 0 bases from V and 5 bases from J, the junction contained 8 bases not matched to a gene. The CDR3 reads CAWSVPDRVWTEAFF. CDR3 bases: TGTGCCTGGAGTGTACCGGACAGGGTATGGACTGAAGCTTTCTTT. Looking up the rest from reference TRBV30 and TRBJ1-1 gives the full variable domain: SQTIHQWPATLVQPVGSPLSLECTVEGTSNPNLYWYRQAAGRGLQLLFYSVGIGQISSEVPQNLSASRPQDRQFILSSKKLLLSDSGFYLCAWSVPDRVWTEAFFGQGTRLTVV.

The CDR3 bases are TGCGCCAGCGGGGTCAGGGACTTCAAAGAGACCCAGTACTTC. It translates to CASGVRDFKETQYF. The V call is TRBV5-1, the J call TRBJ2-5, with D possibly matching TRBD2 (6 bases). The CDR3 is 14 residues long. V was trimmed by 7 bases and J by 3 bases, leaving 16 bases between them. The germline gives CDR1 SGHRS, CDR2 YFSETQ.

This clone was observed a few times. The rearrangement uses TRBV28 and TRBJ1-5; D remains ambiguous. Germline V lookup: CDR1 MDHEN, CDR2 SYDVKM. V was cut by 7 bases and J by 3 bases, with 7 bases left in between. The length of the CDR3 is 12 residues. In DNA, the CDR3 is TGTGCCAGCACAGAAAACAATCAGCCCCAGCATTTT. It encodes CASTENNQPQHF.

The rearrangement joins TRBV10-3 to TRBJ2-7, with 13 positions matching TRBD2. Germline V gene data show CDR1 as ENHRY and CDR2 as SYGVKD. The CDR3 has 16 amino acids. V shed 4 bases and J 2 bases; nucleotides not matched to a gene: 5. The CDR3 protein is CAISGTSGSIAYEQYF. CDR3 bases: TGTGCCATCAGTGGGACTAGCGGGAGTATTGCCTACGAGCAGTACTTC.

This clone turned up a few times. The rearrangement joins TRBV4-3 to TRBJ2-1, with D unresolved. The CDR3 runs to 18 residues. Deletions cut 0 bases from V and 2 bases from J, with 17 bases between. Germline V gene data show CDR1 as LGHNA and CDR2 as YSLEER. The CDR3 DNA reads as TGCGCCAGCAGCCAAGATCTCTCCAGAGTGGGCGCCTACAATGAGCAGTTCTTC. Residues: CASSQDLSRVGAYNEQFF.

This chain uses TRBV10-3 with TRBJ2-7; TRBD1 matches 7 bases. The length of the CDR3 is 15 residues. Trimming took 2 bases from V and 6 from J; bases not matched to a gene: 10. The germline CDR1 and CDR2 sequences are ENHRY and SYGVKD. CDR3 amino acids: CAISEHDRERSEQYF. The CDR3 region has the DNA TGTGCCATCAGTGAGCACGACAGGGAAAGGAGCGAGCAGTACTTC.

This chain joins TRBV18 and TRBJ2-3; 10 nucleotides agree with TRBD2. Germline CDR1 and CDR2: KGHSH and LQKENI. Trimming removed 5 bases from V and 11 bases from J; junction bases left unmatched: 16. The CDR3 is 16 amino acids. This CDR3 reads CASSALAGEPRRMQYF. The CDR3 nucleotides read TGTGCCAGCTCAGCTCTAGCGGGGGAACCCCGTAGAATGCAGTATTTT.

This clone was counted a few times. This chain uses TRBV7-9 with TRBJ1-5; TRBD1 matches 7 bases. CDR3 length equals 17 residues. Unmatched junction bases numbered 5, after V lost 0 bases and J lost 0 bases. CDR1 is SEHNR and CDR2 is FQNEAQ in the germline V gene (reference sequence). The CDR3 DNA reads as TGTGCCAGCAGCTTAGCGTATCCAGGGGGTAGCAATCAGCCCCAGCATTTT. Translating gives CASSLAYPGGSNQPQHF.

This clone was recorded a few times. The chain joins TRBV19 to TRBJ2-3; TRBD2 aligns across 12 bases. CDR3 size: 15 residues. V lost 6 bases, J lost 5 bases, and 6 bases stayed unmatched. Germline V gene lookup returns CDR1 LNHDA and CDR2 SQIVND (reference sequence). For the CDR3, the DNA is TGTGCCAGTAGGCCGACTAGCGGGGGAATAGATACGCAGTATTTT. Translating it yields CASRPTSGGIDTQYF.

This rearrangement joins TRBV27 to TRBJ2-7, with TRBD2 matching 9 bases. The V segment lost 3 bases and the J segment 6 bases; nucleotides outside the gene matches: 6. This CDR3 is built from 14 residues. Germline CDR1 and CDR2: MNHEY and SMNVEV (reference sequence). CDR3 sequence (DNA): TGTGCCAGCAGTTTCGGCGGGGGGGCCATCGAGCAGTACTTC. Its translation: CASSFGGGAIEQYF.

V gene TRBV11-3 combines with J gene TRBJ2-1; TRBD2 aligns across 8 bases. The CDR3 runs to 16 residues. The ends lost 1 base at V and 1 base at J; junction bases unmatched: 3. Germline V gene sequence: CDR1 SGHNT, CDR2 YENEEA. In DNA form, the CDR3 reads TGTGCCAGCAGCTTAGGAGCGGGAGAGTCCTACAATGAGCAGTTCTTC. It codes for CASSLGAGESYNEQFF.

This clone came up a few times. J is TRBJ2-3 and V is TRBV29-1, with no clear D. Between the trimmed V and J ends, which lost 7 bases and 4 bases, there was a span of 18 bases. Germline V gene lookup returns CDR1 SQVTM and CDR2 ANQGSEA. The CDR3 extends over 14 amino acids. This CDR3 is CSAGRRSGPDTQYF. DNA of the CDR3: TGCAGCGCTGGCCGGAGATCTGGCCCAGATACGCAGTATTTT.